The T cell receptor (beta chain) under discussion was sequenced for a study of early T cells in non-severe SARS-CoV-2 infection. Study observations and caveats: Database matching using VDJdb favored anti-spike CD8 responses, with private and CD4 specificities left missing.

Germline V gene sequence: CDR1 WNHNN, CDR2 SYGVQD (reference sequence). Trimming at V came to 6 bases and at J to 9 bases, leaving 9 bases not matched to a gene. This CDR3 is built from 14 residues. As part of library construction, unique molecular identifiers were attached to individual cDNA molecules. TCRdb itself ran the 5' RACE reads through MiXCR, one entry per CDR3 protein. The data show 25,000 or so distinct CDR3 sequences, with around 5.8% seen just once and 2% to 3% held by the top ten. The table lists this clonotype with many counts. What it binds is not known. The sequence was collected from an adult who was a healthcare worker with PCR-confirmed SARS-CoV-2 infection or an uninfected control (not recorded which). The sample consisted of whole blood. V gene TRBV10-1 combines with J gene TRBJ2-1; 9 bases are a match to TRBD1. CDR3 sequence (DNA): TGCGCCAGCAGGCCGGGACAGGGAGTTGTTGAGCAGTTCTTC. Translation: CASRPGQGVVEQFF.